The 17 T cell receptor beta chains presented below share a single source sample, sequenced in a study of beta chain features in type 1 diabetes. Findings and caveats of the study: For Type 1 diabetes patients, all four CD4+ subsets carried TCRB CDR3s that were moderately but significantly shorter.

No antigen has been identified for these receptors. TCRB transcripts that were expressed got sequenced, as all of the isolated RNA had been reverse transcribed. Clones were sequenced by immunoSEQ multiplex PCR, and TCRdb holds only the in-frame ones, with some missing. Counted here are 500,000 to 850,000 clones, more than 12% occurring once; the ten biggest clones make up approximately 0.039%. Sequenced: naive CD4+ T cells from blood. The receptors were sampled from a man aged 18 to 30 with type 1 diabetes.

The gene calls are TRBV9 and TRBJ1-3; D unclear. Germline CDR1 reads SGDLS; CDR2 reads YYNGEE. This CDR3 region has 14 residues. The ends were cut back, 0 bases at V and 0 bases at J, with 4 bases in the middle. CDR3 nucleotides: TGTGCCAGCAGCGTAGACGGCTCTGGAAACACCATATATTTT. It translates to CASSVDGSGNTIYF.

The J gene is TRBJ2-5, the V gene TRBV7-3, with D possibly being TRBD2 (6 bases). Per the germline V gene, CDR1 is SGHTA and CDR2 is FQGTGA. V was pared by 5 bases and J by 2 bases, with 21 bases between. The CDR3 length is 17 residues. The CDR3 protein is CASSPLFFDGGQETQYF. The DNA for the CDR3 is TGTGCCAGCAGCCCACTATTCTTCGATGGGGGGCAAGAGACCCAGTACTTC.

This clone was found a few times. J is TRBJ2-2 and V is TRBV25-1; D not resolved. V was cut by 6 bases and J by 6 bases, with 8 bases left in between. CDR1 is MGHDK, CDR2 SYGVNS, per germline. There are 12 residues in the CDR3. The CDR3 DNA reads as TGTGCCAGCAGAATCAACCCCGGGGAGCTGTTTTTT. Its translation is CASRINPGELFF.

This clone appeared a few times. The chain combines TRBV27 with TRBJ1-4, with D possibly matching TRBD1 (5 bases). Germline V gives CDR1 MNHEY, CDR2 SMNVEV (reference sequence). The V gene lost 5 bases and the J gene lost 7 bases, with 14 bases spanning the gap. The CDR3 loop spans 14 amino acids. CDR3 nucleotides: TGTGCCAGCAGTCGCGGGACGGCTCGTGAAAAACTGTTTTTT. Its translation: CASSRGTAREKLFF.

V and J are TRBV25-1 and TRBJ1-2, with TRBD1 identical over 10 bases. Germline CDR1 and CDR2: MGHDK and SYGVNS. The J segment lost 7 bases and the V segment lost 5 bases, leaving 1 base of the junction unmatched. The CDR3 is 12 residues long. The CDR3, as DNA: TGTGCCAGCAGTTGGACAGGGGGTGGCTACACCTTC. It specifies CASSWTGGGYTF.

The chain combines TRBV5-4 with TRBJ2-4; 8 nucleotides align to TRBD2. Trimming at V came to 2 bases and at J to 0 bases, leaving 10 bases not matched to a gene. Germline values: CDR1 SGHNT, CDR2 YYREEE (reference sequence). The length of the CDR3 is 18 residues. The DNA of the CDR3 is TGTGCCAGCAGCTTAGGGACTAGTATGTCGATAGCCAAAAACATTCAGTACTTC. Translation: CASSLGTSMSIAKNIQYF.

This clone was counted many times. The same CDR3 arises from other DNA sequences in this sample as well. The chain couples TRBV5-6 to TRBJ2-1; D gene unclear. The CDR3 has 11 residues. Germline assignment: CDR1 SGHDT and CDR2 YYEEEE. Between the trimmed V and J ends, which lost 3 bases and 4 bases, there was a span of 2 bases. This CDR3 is CASSSYNEQFF. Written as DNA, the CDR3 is TGTGCCAGCAGCTCATACAATGAGCAGTTCTTC.

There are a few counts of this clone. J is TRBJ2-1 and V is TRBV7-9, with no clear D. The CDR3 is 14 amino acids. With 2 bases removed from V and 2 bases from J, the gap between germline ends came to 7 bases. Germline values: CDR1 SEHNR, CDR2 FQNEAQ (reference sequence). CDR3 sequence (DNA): TGTGCCAGCAGCTTACAACTACCCTACAATGAGCAGTTCTTC. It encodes CASSLQLPYNEQFF.

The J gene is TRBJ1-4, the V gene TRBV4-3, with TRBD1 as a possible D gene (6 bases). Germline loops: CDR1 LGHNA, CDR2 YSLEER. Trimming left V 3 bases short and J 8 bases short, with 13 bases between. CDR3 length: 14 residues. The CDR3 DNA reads TGCGCCAGCAGCCAGGTCCCAGGGGACGAAAAACTGTTTTTT. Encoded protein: CASSQVPGDEKLFF.

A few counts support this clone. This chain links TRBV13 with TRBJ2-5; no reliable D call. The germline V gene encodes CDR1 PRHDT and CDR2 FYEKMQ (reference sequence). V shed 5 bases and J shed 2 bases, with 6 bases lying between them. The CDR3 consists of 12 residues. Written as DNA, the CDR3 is TGTGCCAGCAGCCAAGGGCAAGAGACCCAGTACTTC. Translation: CASSQGQETQYF.

CDR3 region: CASSLSPGDPQHF. CDR3 coding DNA: TGTGCCAGCAGTTTATCGCCGGGGGATCCCCAGCATTTT. The chain carries TRBV27 and TRBJ1-5; TRBD1 might be the D (5 bases). The CDR3 length is 13 residues. Trimming took 0 bases from V and 10 from J, leaving 10 bases between them. CDR1 is MNHEY, CDR2 SMNVEV, per germline (reference sequence).

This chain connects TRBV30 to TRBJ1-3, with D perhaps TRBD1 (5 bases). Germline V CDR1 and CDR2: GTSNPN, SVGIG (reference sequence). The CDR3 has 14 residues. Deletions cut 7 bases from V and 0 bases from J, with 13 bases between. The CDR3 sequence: CAFFRGTSGNTIYF. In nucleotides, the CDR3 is TGTGCCTTCTTCCGAGGGACCTCTGGAAACACCATATATTTT.

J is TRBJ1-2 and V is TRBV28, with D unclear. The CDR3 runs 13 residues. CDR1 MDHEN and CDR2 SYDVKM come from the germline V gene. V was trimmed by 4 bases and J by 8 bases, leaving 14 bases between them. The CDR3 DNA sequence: TGTGCCAGCAGTTCCGTGCGGACGTGGGGCTACACCTTC. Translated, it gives CASSSVRTWGYTF.

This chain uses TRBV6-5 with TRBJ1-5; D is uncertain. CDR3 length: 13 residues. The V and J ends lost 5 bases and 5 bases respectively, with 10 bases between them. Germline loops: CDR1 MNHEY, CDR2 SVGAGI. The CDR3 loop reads CASSLGGYQPQHF. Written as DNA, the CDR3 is TGTGCCAGCAGTCTCGGAGGGTATCAGCCCCAGCATTTT.

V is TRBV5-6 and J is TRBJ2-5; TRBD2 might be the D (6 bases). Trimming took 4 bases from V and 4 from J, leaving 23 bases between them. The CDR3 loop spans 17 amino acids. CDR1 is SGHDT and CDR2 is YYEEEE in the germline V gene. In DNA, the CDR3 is TGTGCCAGCAGCCCTGGTGGGGGAGGATTAAGGAGAGAGACCCAGTACTTC. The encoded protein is CASSPGGGGLRRETQYF.

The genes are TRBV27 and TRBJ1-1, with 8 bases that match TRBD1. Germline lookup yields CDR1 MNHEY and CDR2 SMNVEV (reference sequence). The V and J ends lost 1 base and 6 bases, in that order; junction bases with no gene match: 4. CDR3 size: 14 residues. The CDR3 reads CASSLWGQESEAFF. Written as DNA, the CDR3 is TGTGCCAGCAGTTTATGGGGACAGGAGTCTGAAGCTTTCTTT.

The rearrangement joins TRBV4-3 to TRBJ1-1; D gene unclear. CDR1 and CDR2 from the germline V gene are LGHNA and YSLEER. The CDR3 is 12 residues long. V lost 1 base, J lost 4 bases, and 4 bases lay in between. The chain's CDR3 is CASSQGATEAFF. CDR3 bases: TGCGCCAGCAGCCAAGGGGCCACTGAAGCTTTCTTT.